This T cell receptor (beta chain) was found in a study of blood T cell repertoires in COVID-19. Study as a whole: Acute and convalescent COVID-19 specimens originated in the United States, Italy and Spain. T cells, B-cell-depleted T cells, or PBMCs provided the cDNA or gDNA that served as material.

The germline gives CDR1 KGHDR, CDR2 SFDVKD. V gave up 3 bases and J gave up 1 base; unmatched junction bases: 0. This CDR3 is built from 14 residues. Original processing methods: Nucleated cell number was recorded as an estimate derived from reference gene primer amplification. Generated by immunoSEQ multiplex PCR, the TCRdb table keeps only in-frame clones and is missing some. The DNA was the basis for D and trimming; V, J and clone size are from that table. In the table there are about 100,000 clones, roughly 80% of which are singletons. The receptor was isolated from a man between 65 and 85 years old with active or convalescent COVID-19. The chain has TRBV24-1 and TRBJ2-3, with 7 bases lining up with TRBD2. The sequencing input was peripheral blood. The CDR3 is CATSDRGGTDTQYF. The CDR3 nucleotides are TGTGCCACCAGTGATCGGGGGGGCACAGATACGCAGTATTTT.